The source of this TCR beta chain is a study of T cell responses to AZD1222 COVID-19 vaccine. Findings and limits, study-wide: Repertoire samples came only from after the peak T cell response. CD4 TCRs covered the whole spike, strongest at regions 160-218 and 743-854. At baseline, seropositivity was found in only five or six AZD1222 recipients. Spike-specific TCR breadth and depth were elevated following two AZD1222 doses.

Of note for this clone: Its antigen is undetermined.

This CDR3 is built from 16 residues. V shed 1 base and J shed 4 bases, with 11 bases lying between them. CDR1 and CDR2 from the germline V gene are SGHTA and FQGNSA. Produced via immunoSEQ multiplex PCR; TCRdb's table is partial and in-frame only. The sample lists under 70,000 clones, about 74% occurring once. The V call is TRBV7-2, the J call TRBJ1-6; D gene ambiguous. The sample here was peripheral blood, taken on day 0 of AZD1222 vaccination. This receptor was taken from an adult in good health. The CDR3 region has the DNA TGTGCCAGCAGCTTAGTTATCGGGGATTATAATTCACCCCTCCACTTT. This encodes CASSLVIGDYNSPLHF. The variable domain in full, completed from reference TRBV7-2 and TRBJ1-6, reads GAGVSQSPSNKVTEKGKDVELRCDPISGHTALYWYRQSLGQGLEFLIYFQGNSAPDKSGLPSDRFSAERTGGSVSTLTIQRTQQEDSAVYLCASSLVIGDYNSPLHFGNGTRLTVT.